Each of the 26 T cell receptor beta chains below was sequenced from the same sample in a study of T cell responses to AZD1222 COVID-19 vaccine. Sequenced by immunoSEQ multiplex PCR; TCRdb stores in-frame clones only, minus some. The table shows around 120,000 clones, with 93% occurring only once. The sequencing here drew on peripheral blood, taken on day 0 of AZD1222 vaccination. The origin of the receptors is an adult in good health.

This rearrangement joins TRBV10-3 to TRBJ1-1, with a tentative D call TRBD1 (6 bases). V lost 7 bases to trimming and J lost 0 bases, with 12 bases between them. Germline V gene data show CDR1 as ENHRY and CDR2 as SYGVKD. The CDR3 totals 14 residues. The CDR3 is CAITSNRVNTEAFF. The CDR3 coding sequence is TGTGCCATCACCTCGAACAGGGTGAACACTGAAGCTTTCTTT.

This sequence joins TRBV29-1 and TRBJ2-3; TRBD2 agrees at 12 bases. The CDR3 has 16 residues. The ends lost 4 bases at V and 2 bases at J; junction bases unmatched: 7. The V gene's germline CDR1 is SQVTM and CDR2 ANQGSEA. The CDR3 DNA follows: TGCAGCGTTGGGATAGGACTAGCGGGGCACACAGATACGCAGTATTTT. This translates into CSVGIGLAGHTDTQYF.

This chain connects TRBV6-1 to TRBJ1-1; 7 bases match TRBD1. The V segment lost 1 base and the J segment 9 bases; nucleotides outside the gene matches: 5. There are 13 residues in the CDR3. From germline, CDR1 is MNHNS and CDR2 SASEGT. CDR3 DNA sequence: TGTGCCAGCAGTGAAGGGGGGGACAGAAAAGCTTTCTTT. Translation gives CASSEGGDRKAFF.

The genes are TRBV5-1 and TRBJ1-1, with 7 bases aligning to TRBD1. The CDR3 is 14 residues long. Germline assignment: CDR1 SGHRS and CDR2 YFSETQ. With 2 bases clipped from V and 1 base from J, the junction kept 2 bases outside the gene matches. CDR3 in amino acids: CASSFDRANTEAFF. The CDR3, as DNA: TGCGCCAGCAGCTTCGACAGGGCGAACACTGAAGCTTTCTTT. The variable domain in full, completed from reference TRBV5-1 and TRBJ1-1, reads KAGVTQTPRYLIKTRGQQVTLSCSPISGHRSVSWYQQTPGQGLQFLFEYFSETQRNKGNFPGRFSGRQFSNSRSEMNVSTLELGDSALYLCASSFDRANTEAFFGQGTRLTVV.

This clone was seen just once. The rearrangement joins TRBV6-5 to TRBJ1-1; D is perhaps TRBD1 (6 bases). Germline assignment: CDR1 MNHEY and CDR2 SVGAGI. The CDR3 has 15 amino acids. The V end was cut by 5 bases, the J end by 1 base, with 14 bases between. The CDR3 here is CASSTLTGTNTEAFF. The CDR3 bases are TGTGCCAGCAGTACCTTGACAGGTACGAACACTGAAGCTTTCTTT.

The chain combines TRBV12-3 or TRBV12-4 with TRBJ1-1; unclear D gene. This CDR3 is 13 amino acids long. With 5 bases removed from V and 3 bases from J, the gap between germline ends came to 10 bases. CDR3 protein: CASSVREDTEAFF. The CDR3 nucleotides are TGTGCCAGCAGTGTCCGGGAGGACACTGAAGCTTTCTTT.

The V gene is TRBV7-8, the J gene TRBJ2-1, with 8 bases lining up with TRBD1. The CDR3 sequence is 16 residues long. CDR1 and CDR2 from the germline V gene are SGHVS and FQNEAQ. V lost 1 base, J lost 0 bases, and 2 bases stayed unmatched. CDR3 DNA sequence: TGTGCCAGCAGCTTAGGGACAGGGAGCTCCTACAATGAGCAGTTCTTC. Protein sequence: CASSLGTGSSYNEQFF.

This chain uses TRBV2 with TRBJ1-5; no firm D call. The CDR3 loop spans 14 amino acids. V was trimmed by 4 bases and J by 4 bases, leaving 11 bases between them. CDR1 is SNHLY and CDR2 is FYNNEI in the germline V gene. The CDR3 loop reads CASSGNHGNQPQHF. In nucleotides, the CDR3 is TGTGCCAGCAGTGGTAACCATGGAAATCAGCCCCAGCATTTT.

The chain links TRBV19 to TRBJ2-3, with 10 bases matching TRBD2. J lost 6 bases, V lost 9 bases, and 24 bases had no gene match. CDR3 size: 19 residues. The V gene's germline CDR1 is LNHDA and CDR2 SQIVND (reference sequence). CDR3 DNA: TGTGCCAGCCGATACGGCCGGAGCGGGCTAGCGGGAGCGGGTGATACGCAGTATTTT. This gives the protein CASRYGRSGLAGAGDTQYF.

The chain is built from TRBV19 and TRBJ1-1; D possibly corresponds to TRBD1 (6 bases). Germline CDR1 LNHDA, CDR2 SQIVND (reference sequence). The V gene lost 6 bases and the J gene lost 3 bases, with 11 bases spanning the gap. This CDR3 has 13 residues. The CDR3 coding sequence is TGTGCCAGTAGGTGGACAGCAGACACTGAAGCTTTCTTT. This codes for CASRWTADTEAFF.

This rearrangement joins TRBV19 to TRBJ2-6; D is uncertain. V lost 3 bases and J lost 0, with 6 bases in between. Per germline, CDR1 LNHDA and CDR2 SQIVND (reference sequence). The CDR3 loop spans 15 amino acids. CDR3 in DNA: TGTGCCAGTAGTATGATCCCCTCTGGGGCCAACGTCCTGACTTTC. Encoded protein: CASSMIPSGANVLTF.

The gene calls are TRBV2 and TRBJ1-1; the D is unclear. V lost 7 bases to trimming and J lost 2 bases, with 17 bases between them. The CDR3 covers 15 residues. In germline, CDR1 is SNHLY, CDR2 FYNNEI. The CDR3: CASKGSRGYNTEAFF. Written as DNA, the CDR3 is TGTGCCAGCAAAGGGTCCCGCGGATATAACACTGAAGCTTTCTTT.

The chain combines TRBV27 with TRBJ2-1; no definite D call. Trimming left V 5 bases short and J 5 bases short, with 13 bases between. CDR1 and CDR2 (germline): MNHEY, SMNVEV (reference sequence). This CDR3 comprises 14 residues. The DNA for the CDR3 is TGTGCCAGCAGTGCCGTTCTCTCGGACAATGAGCAGTTCTTC. As protein: CASSAVLSDNEQFF.

V usage is TRBV4-1 and J usage is TRBJ2-4; TRBD1 might be the D (6 bases). The CDR3 has 19 amino acids. Per the germline V gene, CDR1 is MGHRA and CDR2 is YSYEKL. V dropped 0 bases and J dropped 0 bases, with 18 bases sitting between them. CDR3 in amino acids: CASSQDFEQGALAKNIQYF. The CDR3 region has the DNA TGCGCCAGCAGCCAAGATTTTGAACAGGGTGCACTAGCCAAAAACATTCAGTACTTC.

This clone was seen a single time. The chain employs TRBV7-9 and TRBJ2-5, with 8 bases fitting TRBD1. Unmatched junction bases numbered 10, after V lost 5 bases and J lost 5 bases. Germline-derived CDR1 and CDR2 are SEHNR and FQNEAQ (reference sequence). There are 15 residues in the CDR3. CDR3 residues: CASSDPNRGWETQYF. CDR3 bases: TGTGCCAGCAGCGACCCCAACAGGGGGTGGGAGACCCAGTACTTC.

This chain connects TRBV21-1 to TRBJ2-1; the D segment call TRBD2 is taken from the table without a DNA check. TRBV21-1 is annotated as a pseudogene. This CDR3 contains 17 residues. CDR3: CASSKDPIAGAINEQFF. For the CDR3, the DNA is TGTGCCAGCAGCAAAGACCCCATAGCGGGAGCGATCAATGAGCAGTTCTTC.

The CDR3 is CASSDYRSGGLSSGNTIYF. CDR3 bases: TGCGCCAGCAGTGACTACAGGAGTGGCGGACTGAGCTCTGGAAACACCATATATTTT. The chain employs TRBV10-1 and TRBJ1-3, with a weak D call TRBD1 (5 bases). V lost 3 bases and J lost 0, with 21 bases in between. The CDR3 runs to 19 residues. CDR1 is WNHNN and CDR2 is SYGVQD in the germline V gene (reference sequence).

V gene TRBV24-1 combines with J gene TRBJ2-1, with TRBD2 matching 7 bases. V gave up 2 bases and J gave up 4 bases; unmatched junction bases: 7. The CDR3 is made up of 16 amino acids. Germline V gives CDR1 KGHDR, CDR2 SFDVKD. Here the CDR3 DNA reads TGTGCCACCAGTGATTATCCTAGCGGAGCATACAATGAGCAGTTCTTC. This codes for CATSDYPSGAYNEQFF.

The rearrangement links TRBV19 to TRBJ2-5, with TRBD2 matching over 11 bases. This CDR3 comprises 15 residues. Germline values: CDR1 LNHDA, CDR2 SQIVND (reference sequence). Unmatched junction bases numbered 8, after V lost 5 bases and J lost 6 bases. CDR3 region: CASSDSGRGRKTQYF. For the CDR3, the DNA is TGTGCCAGTAGTGATAGCGGGAGGGGGAGAAAGACCCAGTACTTC. The full variable domain, in which reference TRBV19 and TRBJ2-5 provide the parts outside the CDR3, is DGGITQSPKYLFRKEGQNVTLSCEQNLNHDAMYWYRQDPGQGLRLIYYSQIVNDFQKGDIAEGYSVSREKKESFPLTVTSAQKNPTAFYLCASSDSGRGRKTQYFGPGTRLLVL.

The chain joins TRBV29-1 to TRBJ1-1, with a possible D match to TRBD1 (5 bases). The length of the CDR3 is 12 residues. V lost 3 bases, J lost 11 bases, and 16 bases lay in between. Germline V gene lookup returns CDR1 SQVTM and CDR2 ANQGSEA. CDR3 nucleotide sequence: TGCAGCGTTGACGGTAGCAGGGCCAGGGCTTTCTTT. This gives the protein CSVDGSRARAFF.

Here the CDR3 reads CASSFNREASTDTQYF. CDR3 DNA: TGTGCCAGCAGCTTTAATAGGGAAGCTAGCACAGATACGCAGTATTTT. The chain joins TRBV5-4 to TRBJ2-3; D not certain. Trimming shortened V by 2 bases and J by 0 bases, and 13 bases separated the two germline ends. Germline CDR1 SGHNT, CDR2 YYREEE (reference sequence). CDR3 length: 16 residues.

The chain carries TRBV27 and TRBJ2-2; TRBD1 or TRBD2 may be the D gene (5 bases each). The CDR3 runs 15 residues. V lost 9 bases to trimming and J lost 5 bases, with 19 bases between them. CDR1 MNHEY and CDR2 SMNVEV come from the germline V gene (reference sequence). The CDR3 region is CASSRDPLRTGELFF. In nucleotides, the CDR3 is TGTGCCAGTAGCCGGGACCCACTAAGAACCGGGGAGCTGTTTTTT.

The chain joins TRBV6-6 to TRBJ1-2; D gene unclear. The CDR3 has 11 amino acids. Deletions cut 6 bases from V and 10 bases from J, with 12 bases between. The V gene's germline CDR1 is MNHNY and CDR2 SVGAGI (reference sequence). The CDR3 here is CASSRTDHYTF. CDR3 nucleotide sequence: TGTGCCAGCAGCAGAACGGACCACTACACCTTC.

The rearrangement joins TRBV7-9 to TRBJ1-2, with 12 nucleotides matching TRBD1. Germline V gives CDR1 SEHNR, CDR2 FQNEAQ (reference sequence). The CDR3 length is 15 residues. Trimming cost V 5 bases and J 3 bases; bases outside gene matches: 4. CDR3 loop: CASSIGDRGHYGYTF. CDR3 bases: TGTGCCAGCAGCATAGGGGACAGGGGGCACTATGGCTACACCTTC.

This sequence joins TRBV11-2 and TRBJ1-2, with 10 bases lining up with TRBD1. The V gene end was trimmed by 6 bases and the J gene end by 7 bases; junction bases not matched to a gene: 14. Germline CDR1 reads SGHAT; CDR2 reads FQNNGV. This CDR3 has 16 residues. The CDR3: CASSTGRDRGYGGYTF. In nucleotides, the CDR3 is TGTGCCAGCAGTACAGGGAGGGACAGGGGATATGGTGGCTACACCTTC.

In DNA, the CDR3 is TGTGCCAGCCGGCCAGGGAATGGGTACGAGCAGTACTTC. It translates to CASRPGNGYEQYF. J is TRBJ2-7 and V is TRBV6-5; D may be TRBD1 (5 bases). Germline V gene lookup returns CDR1 MNHEY and CDR2 SVGAGI. The CDR3 has 13 residues. Trimming removed 8 bases from V and 4 bases from J, with 15 bases in between.